Presented here are 3 T cell receptor beta chains from one specimen sequenced in a study of response to subunit inactivated influenza vaccine. TCRdb processed the RT-PCR reads anew with MiXCR; each CDR3 protein has one entry. The repertoire consists of some 640,000 distinct CDR3 sequences, with about 15% occurring once and the leading ten covering 6.5% to 8.5%. The material sequenced was PBMCs from blood, taken around two weeks before vaccination. The source of these receptors is a man aged 45-65 years who received an inactivated influenza vaccine.

This chain uses TRBV2 with TRBJ2-5; 12 nucleotides align to TRBD2. Germline CDR1 SNHLY, CDR2 FYNNEI. The CDR3 extends over 18 amino acids. J was trimmed by 6 bases and V by 11 bases; bases with no gene match: 22. CDR3 in amino acids: CALSLGWTSGAPGKTQYF. CDR3 coding DNA: TGTGCCCTCAGTTTAGGATGGACTAGCGGGGCCCCAGGAAAGACCCAGTACTTC.

This clonotype was observed at least ten times. This chain links TRBV12-3 or TRBV12-4 with TRBJ2-3; D is uncertain. This CDR3 is built from 11 residues. V was trimmed by 3 bases and J by 4 bases, leaving 2 bases between them. The CDR3: CASSFSDTQYF. CDR3 sequence (DNA): TGTGCCAGCAGTTTTTCAGATACGCAGTATTTT.

This clonotype was counted only a few times. The chain recombines TRBV7-9 with TRBJ2-7; D possibly matches TRBD1 or TRBD2 (5 bases each). The CDR3 runs to 14 residues. The germline CDR1 and CDR2 sequences are SEHNR and FQNEAQ (reference sequence). V lost 5 bases and J lost 7, with 18 bases in between. DNA of the CDR3: TGTGCCAGCAGCCCCGGGACGGATTTCCAAGAGCAGTACTTC. This translates into CASSPGTDFQEQYF.